The 31 T cell receptor beta chains presented below share a single source sample, sequenced in a study of PD-1 blockade in classical Hodgkin lymphoma. The protocol was immunoSEQ multiplex PCR, while the TCRdb copy is restricted to in-frame clones and leaves out a portion. The sample contains tens of thousands of clones, 75% to 95% of which appear only once. Time point noted: cycle 4 day 1 (C4D1), after more than 5 weeks of nivolumab. Every patient was affected by relapse after autologous stem cell transplantation, while exposure to brentuximab vedotin was not uniform. The sequencing here drew on peripheral blood mononuclear cells (PBMCs), taken before the fourth cycle of nivolumab. These receptors all come from a human donor with classical Hodgkin lymphoma.

In DNA form, the CDR3 reads TGTGCCAGTAGCGGGGCGCGCCCTAACTATGGCTACACCTTC. Translated, it gives CASSGARPNYGYTF. This chain connects TRBV19 to TRBJ1-2, with a possible D match to TRBD1 (5 bases). The germline CDR1 and CDR2 sequences are LNHDA and SQIVND (reference sequence). Deletions cut 6 bases from V and 0 bases from J, with 11 bases between. This CDR3 contains 14 residues.

In this sample, this clone turned up a few times. This sequence joins TRBV11-3 and TRBJ1-1, with TRBD1 identical over 10 bases. The V gene's germline CDR1 is SGHNT and CDR2 YENEEA. This CDR3 spans 15 amino acids. V shed 4 bases and J 6 bases; nucleotides not matched to a gene: 8. The CDR3 DNA sequence: TGTGCCAGCAGCTCCGGGACAGGGGAAGGGGCTGAAGCTTTCTTT. Translated: CASSSGTGEGAEAFF.

This clone was detected only a few times. The chain joins TRBV4-2 to TRBJ1-2; no firm D call. Trimming removed 4 bases from V and 2 bases from J, with 14 bases in between. The CDR3 length is 15 residues. From germline, CDR1 is LGHNA and CDR2 YNFKEQ. CDR3: CASSPSSPTNYGYTF. The CDR3 DNA is TGTGCCAGCAGCCCTTCCTCACCTACGAACTATGGCTACACCTTC.

The chain carries TRBV6-6 and TRBJ2-4, with D possibly being TRBD1 or TRBD2 (5 bases each). Germline loops: CDR1 MNHNY, CDR2 SVGAGI (reference sequence). Trimming removed 10 bases from V and 8 bases from J, with 12 bases in between. The CDR3 sequence is 11 residues long. CDR3 sequence reads: CATRTGHIQYF. DNA for the CDR3: TGTGCCACCCGAACGGGACACATTCAGTACTTC.

The chain employs TRBV6-5 and TRBJ1-4, with a possible D match to TRBD1 (6 bases). CDR3 length: 12 amino acids. V lost 7 bases, J lost 8 bases, and 11 bases lay in between. CDR1 MNHEY and CDR2 SVGAGI come from the germline V gene. CDR3: CASTSGGEKLFF. The CDR3 region has the DNA TGTGCCAGCACCTCCGGGGGCGAAAAACTGTTTTTT.

The V gene is TRBV19, the J gene TRBJ1-2, with D possibly being TRBD1 (6 bases). The CDR3 runs 12 residues. The germline V and J ends were trimmed by 7 bases and 5 bases, with 11 bases remaining between them. Germline V gene sequence: CDR1 LNHDA, CDR2 SQIVND (reference sequence). Here the CDR3 DNA reads TGTGCCAGTACCACAGGGTTATATGGCTACACCTTC. Protein product: CASTTGLYGYTF.

The J gene is TRBJ2-6, the V gene TRBV2, with unresolved D. Germline loops: CDR1 SNHLY, CDR2 FYNNEI. V was trimmed by 6 bases and J by 1 base, leaving 16 bases between them. CDR3 length: 17 residues. The CDR3 DNA follows: TGTGCCAGCAGCGCCCCCGTTCAAGCTTCTGGGGCCAACGTCCTGACTTTC. It codes for CASSAPVQASGANVLTF.

This chain uses TRBV7-9 with TRBJ2-5; D is perhaps TRBD1 (6 bases). This CDR3 has 15 amino acids. The V gene's germline CDR1 is SEHNR and CDR2 FQNEAQ (reference sequence). V lost 6 bases, J lost 1 base, and 15 bases lay in between. CDR3 nucleotide sequence: TGTGCCAGCAGTCCGGACAGCTTAATCCAAGAGACCCAGTACTTC. This translates into CASSPDSLIQETQYF.

The gene calls are TRBV6-1 and TRBJ1-3; 7 bases fit TRBD1. This CDR3 has 14 amino acids. The V and J ends lost 7 bases and 4 bases, in that order; junction bases with no gene match: 7. Germline V gene sequence: CDR1 MNHNS, CDR2 SASEGT. The chain's CDR3 is CASNPGTEGNTIYF. CDR3 DNA sequence: TGTGCCAGCAACCCCGGGACAGAAGGAAACACCATATATTTT.

The CDR3, as DNA: TGTGCCATCAATAGCGGTGGCTACGAGCAGTACTTC. It translates to CAINSGGYEQYF. The chain couples TRBV10-3 to TRBJ2-7; TRBD2 might be the D (6 bases). Germline loops: CDR1 ENHRY, CDR2 SYGVKD. Trimming removed 7 bases from V and 3 bases from J, with 10 bases in between. This CDR3 is built from 12 residues.

The CDR3 protein is CASSFSGTGANVLTF. For the CDR3, the DNA is TGTGCCAGCAGTTTTTCAGGGACTGGGGCCAACGTCCTGACTTTC. The J gene is TRBJ2-6, the V gene TRBV28, with TRBD1 as a possible D gene (5 bases). This CDR3 spans 15 amino acids. The V end was cut by 3 bases, the J end by 2 bases, with 8 bases between. Germline values: CDR1 MDHEN, CDR2 SYDVKM.

The V and J genes are TRBV7-3 and TRBJ1-1; 10 positions match TRBD1. V trimming: 3 bases; J trimming: 5 bases; junction bases outside the gene matches: 6. This CDR3 region has 15 residues. Germline CDR1 is SGHTA and CDR2 is FQGTGA. Here the CDR3 reads CASSLTDRGRTEAFF. DNA of the CDR3: TGTGCCAGCAGCTTGACCGACAGGGGGCGGACTGAAGCTTTCTTT.

The V call is TRBV19, the J call TRBJ1-2, with 7 bases identical to TRBD1. With 3 bases clipped from V and 4 bases from J, the junction kept 8 bases outside the gene matches. The germline CDR1 and CDR2 sequences are LNHDA and SQIVND (reference sequence). The CDR3 spans 15 residues. The CDR3, as DNA: TGTGCCAGTAGTATGGAGGACAGGTCCCGCTATGGCTACACCTTC. It codes for CASSMEDRSRYGYTF.

This chain uses TRBV9 with TRBJ1-2, with TRBD1 matching 8 bases. This CDR3 spans 17 amino acids. Trimming removed 4 bases from V and 2 bases from J; junction bases left unmatched: 13. Per germline, CDR1 SGDLS and CDR2 YYNGEE. For the CDR3, the DNA is TGTGCCAGCAGCCAGACAGGGGACGCCCTTTTCAACTATGGCTACACCTTC. Encoded protein: CASSQTGDALFNYGYTF. Using reference TRBV9 and TRBJ1-2 for the parts outside the CDR3, the full variable domain is DSGVTQTPKHLITATGQRVTLRCSPRSGDLSVYWYQQSLDQGLQFLIQYYNGEERAKGNILERFSAQQFPDLHSELNLSSLELGDSALYFCASSQTGDALFNYGYTFGSGTRLTVV.

The chain employs TRBV7-5 and TRBJ2-7; TRBD1 is the table's D call and was not checked against the DNA. TRBV7-5 is a recognized pseudogene. The CDR3 runs 14 residues. CDR3 sequence reads: CVRSLRAGGYEQYF. The CDR3 bases are TGTGTCAGAAGCTTAAGGGCAGGGGGCTACGAGCAGTACTTC.

This sequence joins TRBV28 and TRBJ1-2; unclear D gene. The V gene lost 10 bases and the J gene lost 4 bases, with 19 bases spanning the gap. The CDR3 is made up of 14 amino acids. The V gene's germline CDR1 is MDHEN and CDR2 SYDVKM. The CDR3 region is CATLPHDYGYGYTF. In nucleotides, the CDR3 is TGTGCCACCCTACCACATGATTACGGCTATGGCTACACCTTC.

This chain joins TRBV29-1 and TRBJ1-4; 8 bases line up with TRBD1. V was pared by 3 bases and J by 8 bases, with 5 bases of the junction left unmatched. Germline-derived CDR1 and CDR2 are SQVTM and ANQGSEA. This CDR3 is built from 13 residues. The CDR3 nucleotides read TGCAGCGTTGAGACAGGGGATATGGAAAAACTGTTTTTT. Protein: CSVETGDMEKLFF.

V gene TRBV4-1 combines with J gene TRBJ2-1; D is undetermined. The CDR3 extends over 12 amino acids. Germline V CDR1 and CDR2: MGHRA, YSYEKL. V was shortened by 1 base and J by 6 bases, with 4 bases between the two germline ends. The CDR3 DNA sequence: TGCGCCAGCAGCCAAGGGGCCAATGAGCAGTTCTTC. It yields the protein CASSQGANEQFF.

This sequence joins TRBV11-1 and TRBJ2-5; D is undetermined. The CDR3 runs to 14 residues. V dropped 1 base and J dropped 0 bases, with 6 bases sitting between them. Germline V gene sequence: CDR1 SGHAT, CDR2 FQDESV (reference sequence). The CDR3: CASSLGRNQETQYF. The CDR3 DNA reads TGTGCCAGCAGCTTAGGGCGGAACCAAGAGACCCAGTACTTC.

V gene TRBV6-6 combines with J gene TRBJ1-2, with D uncertain. The germline V gene has CDR1 MNHNY and CDR2 SVGAGI (reference sequence). The CDR3 runs to 14 residues. The V and J ends lost 0 bases and 4 bases respectively, with 9 bases between them. CDR3 nucleotide sequence: TGTGCCAGCAGTTACTCGATACCTAGCTATGGCTACACCTTC. Amino acids: CASSYSIPSYGYTF.

This clone came up a few times. The CDR3 protein is CASSLAQGRNTIYF. The CDR3 nucleotides are TGTGCCAGCAGCTTGGCACAGGGGAGAAACACCATATATTTT. This chain joins TRBV7-9 and TRBJ1-3; 7 bases align to TRBD1. Per germline, CDR1 SEHNR and CDR2 FQNEAQ (reference sequence). V gave up 3 bases and J gave up 5 bases; unmatched junction bases: 4. The length of the CDR3 is 14 residues.

The rearrangement joins TRBV7-6 to TRBJ2-5; D perhaps matches TRBD2 (6 bases). This CDR3 comprises 15 residues. Germline lookup yields CDR1 SGHVS and CDR2 FNYEAQ. The V gene lost 3 bases and the J gene lost 0 bases, with 11 bases spanning the gap. CDR3 residues: CASSFYGDYQETQYF. CDR3 DNA sequence: TGTGCCAGCAGCTTTTATGGGGACTACCAAGAGACCCAGTACTTC.

The rearrangement links TRBV6-6 to TRBJ2-7; 8 bases are a match to TRBD1. The CDR3 contains 15 residues. CDR1 MNHNY and CDR2 SVGAGI come from the germline V gene (reference sequence). Trimming removed 2 bases from V and 0 bases from J; junction bases left unmatched: 3. This CDR3 is CASSYGTGPSYEQYF. The CDR3 DNA reads TGTGCCAGCAGTTACGGGACAGGCCCCTCCTACGAGCAGTACTTC.

The sample holds a few counts of this clone. The chain links TRBV11-2 to TRBJ2-7; 9 positions agree with TRBD1. CDR3 length equals 16 residues. With V trimmed by 2 bases and J by 2 bases, 7 bases remained unmatched. The V gene's germline CDR1 is SGHAT and CDR2 FQNNGV. This CDR3 is CASSLFGQGNPYEQYF. Written as DNA, the CDR3 is TGTGCCAGCAGCTTATTTGGACAGGGGAACCCCTACGAGCAGTACTTC.

In its sample, this clone was seen once. The chain links TRBV4-2 to TRBJ1-2; TRBD1 aligns across 9 bases. V was clipped by 0 bases and J by 0 bases; unmatched bases: 5. Germline loops: CDR1 LGHNA, CDR2 YNFKEQ. The CDR3 length is 17 residues. CDR3 coding DNA: TGTGCCAGCAGCCAAGAAAGGAGGGACAGGGCTAACTATGGCTACACCTTC. Protein: CASSQERRDRANYGYTF.

The CDR3 here is CASSLSRETQYF. The CDR3 bases are TGCGCCAGCAGCTTGTCTCGAGAGACCCAGTACTTC. The chain has TRBV5-1 and TRBJ2-5; D ambiguous. Trimming took 1 base from V and 4 from J, leaving 5 bases between them. Germline V lookup: CDR1 SGHRS, CDR2 YFSETQ. CDR3 length: 12 residues.

V usage is TRBV2 and J usage is TRBJ1-2; 11 positions match TRBD1. CDR1 SNHLY and CDR2 FYNNEI come from the germline V gene. The CDR3 is made up of 14 amino acids. Trimming at V came to 5 bases and at J to 6 bases, leaving 5 bases not matched to a gene. The CDR3 sequence: CASSTGTGGNGYTF. The CDR3 DNA reads TGTGCCAGCAGTACCGGGACAGGGGGAAATGGCTACACCTTC.

The rearrangement joins TRBV27 to TRBJ1-4; weak D call: TRBD1 (6 bases). The V gene's germline CDR1 is MNHEY and CDR2 SMNVEV (reference sequence). This CDR3 comprises 15 residues. Between the trimmed V and J ends, which lost 5 bases and 6 bases, there was a span of 16 bases. CDR3: CASSMRTVVDEKLFF. CDR3 nucleotide sequence: TGTGCCAGCAGTATGAGGACAGTAGTGGATGAAAAACTGTTTTTT. The whole variable domain, remainder taken from reference TRBV27 and TRBJ1-4, is EAQVTQNPRYLITVTGKKLTVTCSQNMNHEYMSWYRQDPGLGLRQIYYSMNVEVTDKGDVPEGYKVSRKEKRNFPLILESPSPNQTSLYFCASSMRTVVDEKLFFGSGTQLSVL.

This chain uses TRBV18 with TRBJ1-5; the D gene is possibly TRBD1 (5 bases). Germline lookup yields CDR1 KGHSH and CDR2 LQKENI. The CDR3 sequence is 15 residues long. The V end lost 3 bases, the J end lost 3 bases, and 12 bases lay between the germline ends. DNA for the CDR3: TGTGCCAGCTCACCGTTCCAGGGAAACAATCAGCCCCAGCATTTT. Protein: CASSPFQGNNQPQHF.

This chain links TRBV28 with TRBJ1-6, with TRBD1 matching 7 bases. Germline V CDR1 and CDR2: MDHEN, SYDVKM. Trimming cost V 10 bases and J 5 bases; bases outside gene matches: 5. The CDR3 has 13 amino acids. The CDR3 DNA reads TGTGCCACCCGGGACAGAAATAATTCACCCCTCCACTTT. It specifies CATRDRNNSPLHF.

The count of this clone is one. This chain joins TRBV5-1 and TRBJ1-2; no definite D call. Trimming pared 1 base from V and 0 bases from J, leaving 4 bases between. The CDR3 totals 13 residues. Germline V gene data show CDR1 as SGHRS and CDR2 as YFSETQ. For the CDR3, the DNA is TGCGCCAGCAGCTTGCCCGCTAACTATGGCTACACCTTC. Amino acid sequence: CASSLPANYGYTF. The full variable domain, with the rest looked up from reference TRBV5-1 and TRBJ1-2, is KAGVTQTPRYLIKTRGQQVTLSCSPISGHRSVSWYQQTPGQGLQFLFEYFSETQRNKGNFPGRFSGRQFSNSRSEMNVSTLELGDSALYLCASSLPANYGYTFGSGTRLTVV.